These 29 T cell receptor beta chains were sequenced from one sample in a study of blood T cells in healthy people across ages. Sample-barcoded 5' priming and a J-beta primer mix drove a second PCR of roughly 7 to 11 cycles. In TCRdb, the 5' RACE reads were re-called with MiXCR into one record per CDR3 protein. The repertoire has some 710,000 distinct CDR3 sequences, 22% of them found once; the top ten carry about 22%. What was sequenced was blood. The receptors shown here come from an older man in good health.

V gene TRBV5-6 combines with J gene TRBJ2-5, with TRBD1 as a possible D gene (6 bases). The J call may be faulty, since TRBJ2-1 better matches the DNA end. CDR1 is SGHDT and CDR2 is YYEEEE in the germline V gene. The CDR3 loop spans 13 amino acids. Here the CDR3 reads CASSVQGANEQFF. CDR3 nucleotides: TGTGCCAGCAGCGTACAGGGCGCGAATGAGCAGTTCTTC.

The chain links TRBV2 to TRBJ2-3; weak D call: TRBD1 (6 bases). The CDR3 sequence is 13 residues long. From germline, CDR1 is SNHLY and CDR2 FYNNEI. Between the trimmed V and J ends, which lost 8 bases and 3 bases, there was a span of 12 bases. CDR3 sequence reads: CASAVRGTDTQYF. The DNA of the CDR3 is TGTGCCAGCGCCGTCAGGGGAACAGATACGCAGTATTTT.

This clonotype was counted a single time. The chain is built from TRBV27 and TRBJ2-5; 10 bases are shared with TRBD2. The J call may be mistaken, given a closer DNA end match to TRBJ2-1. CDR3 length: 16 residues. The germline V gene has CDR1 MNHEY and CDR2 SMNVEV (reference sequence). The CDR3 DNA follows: TGTGCCAGCAGTCCCCTAAGCGGGGGGGCCGTCAATGAGCAGTTCTTC. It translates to CASSPLSGGAVNEQFF.

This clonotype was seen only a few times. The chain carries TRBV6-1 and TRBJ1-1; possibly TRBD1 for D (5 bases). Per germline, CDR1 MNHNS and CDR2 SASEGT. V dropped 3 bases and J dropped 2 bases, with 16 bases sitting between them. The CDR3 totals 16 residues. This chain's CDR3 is CASSDPVGTGNTEAFF. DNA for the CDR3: TGTGCCAGCAGTGATCCCGTAGGGACGGGAAACACTGAAGCTTTCTTT.

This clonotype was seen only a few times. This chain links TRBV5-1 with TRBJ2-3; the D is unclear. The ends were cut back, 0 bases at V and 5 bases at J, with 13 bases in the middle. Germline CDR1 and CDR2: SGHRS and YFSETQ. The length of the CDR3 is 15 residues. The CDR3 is CASSLEGRVGDTQYF. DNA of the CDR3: TGCGCCAGCAGCTTGGAGGGAAGAGTCGGAGATACGCAGTATTTT. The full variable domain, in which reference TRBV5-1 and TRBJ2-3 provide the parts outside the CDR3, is KAGVTQTPRYLIKTRGQQVTLSCSPISGHRSVSWYQQTPGQGLQFLFEYFSETQRNKGNFPGRFSGRQFSNSRSEMNVSTLELGDSALYLCASSLEGRVGDTQYFGPGTRLTVL.

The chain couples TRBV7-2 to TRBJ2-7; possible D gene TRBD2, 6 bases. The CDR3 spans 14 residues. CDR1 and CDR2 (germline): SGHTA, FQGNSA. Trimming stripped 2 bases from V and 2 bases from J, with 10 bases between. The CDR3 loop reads CASSLLARAYEQYF. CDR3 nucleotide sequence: TGTGCCAGCAGCTTACTAGCGAGAGCCTACGAGCAGTACTTC. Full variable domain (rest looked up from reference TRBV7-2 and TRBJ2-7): GAGVSQSPSNKVTEKGKDVELRCDPISGHTALYWYRQSLGQGLEFLIYFQGNSAPDKSGLPSDRFSAERTGGSVSTLTIQRTQQEDSAVYLCASSLLARAYEQYFGPGTRLTVT.

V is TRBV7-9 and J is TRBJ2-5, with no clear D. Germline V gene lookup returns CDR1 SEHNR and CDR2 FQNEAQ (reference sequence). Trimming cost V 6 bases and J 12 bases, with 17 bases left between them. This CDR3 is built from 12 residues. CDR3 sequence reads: CASSRENPLKYF. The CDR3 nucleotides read TGTGCCAGCAGTCGAGAGAACCCTTTGAAGTACTTC.

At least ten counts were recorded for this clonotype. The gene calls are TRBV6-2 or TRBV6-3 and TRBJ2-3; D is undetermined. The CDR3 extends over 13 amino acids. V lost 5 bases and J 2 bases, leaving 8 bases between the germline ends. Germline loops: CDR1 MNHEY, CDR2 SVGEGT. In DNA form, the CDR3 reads TGTGCCAGCAGTCAACAGACCACAGATACGCAGTATTTT. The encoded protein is CASSQQTTDTQYF.

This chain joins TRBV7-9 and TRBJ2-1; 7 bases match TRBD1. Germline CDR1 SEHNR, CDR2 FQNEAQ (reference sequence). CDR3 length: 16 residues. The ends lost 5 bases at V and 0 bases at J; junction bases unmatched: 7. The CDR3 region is CASSVTGPSSYNEQFF. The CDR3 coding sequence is TGTGCCAGCAGCGTGACAGGGCCCAGCTCCTACAATGAGCAGTTCTTC. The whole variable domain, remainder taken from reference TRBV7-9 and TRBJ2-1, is DTGVSQNPRHKITKRGQNVTFRCDPISEHNRLYWYRQTLGQGPEFLTYFQNEAQLEKSRLLSDRFSAERPKGSFSTLEIQRTEQGDSAMYLCASSVTGPSSYNEQFFGPGTRLTVL.

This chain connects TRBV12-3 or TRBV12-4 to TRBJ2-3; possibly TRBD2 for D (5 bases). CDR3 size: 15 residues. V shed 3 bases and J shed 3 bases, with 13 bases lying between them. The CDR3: CASSFRRRGTDTQYF. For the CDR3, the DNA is TGTGCCAGCAGTTTTCGGCGCCGCGGGACAGATACGCAGTATTTT.

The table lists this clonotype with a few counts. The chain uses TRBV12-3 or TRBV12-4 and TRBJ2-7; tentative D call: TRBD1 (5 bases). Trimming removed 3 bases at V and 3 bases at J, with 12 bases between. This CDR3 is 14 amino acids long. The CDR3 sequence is CASSLARTIYEQYF. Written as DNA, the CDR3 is TGTGCCAGCAGTTTGGCCAGGACAATCTACGAGCAGTACTTC.

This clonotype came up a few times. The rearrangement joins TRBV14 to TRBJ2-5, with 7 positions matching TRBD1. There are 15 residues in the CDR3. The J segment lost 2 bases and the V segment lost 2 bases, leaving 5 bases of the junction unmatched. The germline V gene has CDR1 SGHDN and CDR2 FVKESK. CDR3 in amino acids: CASSQRLQGQETQYF. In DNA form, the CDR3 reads TGTGCCAGCAGCCAAAGATTACAGGGGCAAGAGACCCAGTACTTC.

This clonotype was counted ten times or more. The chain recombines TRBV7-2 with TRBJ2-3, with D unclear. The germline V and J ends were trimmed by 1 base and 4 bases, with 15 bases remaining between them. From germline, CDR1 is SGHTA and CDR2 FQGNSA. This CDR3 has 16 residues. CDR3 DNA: TGTGCCAGCAGCTTAGTATCCGGTGACGCCGCAGATACGCAGTATTTT. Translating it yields CASSLVSGDAADTQYF.

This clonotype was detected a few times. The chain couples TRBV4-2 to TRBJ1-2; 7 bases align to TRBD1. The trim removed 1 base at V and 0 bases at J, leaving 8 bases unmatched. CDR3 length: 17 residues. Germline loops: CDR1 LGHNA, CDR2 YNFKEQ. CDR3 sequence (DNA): TGTGCCAGCAGCCAAGTTCCCCGACAGGGCGCTAACTATGGCTACACCTTC. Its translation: CASSQVPRQGANYGYTF.

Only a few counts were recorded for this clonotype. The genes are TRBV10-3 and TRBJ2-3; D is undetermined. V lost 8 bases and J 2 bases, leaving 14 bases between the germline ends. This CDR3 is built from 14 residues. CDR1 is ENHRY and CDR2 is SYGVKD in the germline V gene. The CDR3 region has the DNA TGTGCCATCCGTTCGCCAGGAACCACAGATACGCAGTATTTT. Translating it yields CAIRSPGTTDTQYF.

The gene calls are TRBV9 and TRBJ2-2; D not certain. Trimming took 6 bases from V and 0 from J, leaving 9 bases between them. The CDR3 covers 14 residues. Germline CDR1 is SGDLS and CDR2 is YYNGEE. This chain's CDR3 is CASKAAPNTGELFF. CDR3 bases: TGTGCCAGCAAAGCCGCCCCGAACACCGGGGAGCTGTTTTTT.

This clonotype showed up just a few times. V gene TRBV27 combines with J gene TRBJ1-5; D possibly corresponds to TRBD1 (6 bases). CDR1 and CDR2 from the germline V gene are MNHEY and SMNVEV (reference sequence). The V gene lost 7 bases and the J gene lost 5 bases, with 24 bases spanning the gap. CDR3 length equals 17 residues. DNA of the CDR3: TGTGCCAGCAAGGAGCTAGGGACACCCGTGGAGGATCAGCCCCAGCATTTT. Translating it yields CASKELGTPVEDQPQHF.

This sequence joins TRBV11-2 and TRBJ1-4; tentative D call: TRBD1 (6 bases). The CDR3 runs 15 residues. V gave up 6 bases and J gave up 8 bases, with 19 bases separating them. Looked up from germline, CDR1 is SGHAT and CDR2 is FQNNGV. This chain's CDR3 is CASRGVLRGTEKLFF. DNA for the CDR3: TGTGCCAGCAGAGGGGTCCTTAGGGGGACGGAAAAACTGTTTTTT.

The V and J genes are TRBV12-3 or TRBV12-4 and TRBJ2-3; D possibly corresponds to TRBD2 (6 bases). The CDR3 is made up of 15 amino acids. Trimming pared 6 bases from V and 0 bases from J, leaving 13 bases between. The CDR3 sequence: CASRPRLVSTDTQYF. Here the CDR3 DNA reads TGTGCCAGCAGGCCTCGACTAGTGAGCACAGATACGCAGTATTTT.

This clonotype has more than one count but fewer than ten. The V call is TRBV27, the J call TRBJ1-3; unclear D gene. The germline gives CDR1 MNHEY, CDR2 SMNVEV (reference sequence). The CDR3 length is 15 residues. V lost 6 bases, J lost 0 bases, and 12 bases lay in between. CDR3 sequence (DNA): TGTGCCAGCAGCCCCCTATCCAACTCTGGAAACACCATATATTTT. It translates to CASSPLSNSGNTIYF.

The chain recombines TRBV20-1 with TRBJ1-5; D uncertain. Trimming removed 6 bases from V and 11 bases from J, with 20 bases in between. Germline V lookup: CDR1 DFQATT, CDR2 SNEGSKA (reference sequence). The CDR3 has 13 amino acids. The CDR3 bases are TGCAGTGCCCGACTCCGGGATGAGGGAGCCCAGCATTTT. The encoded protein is CSARLRDEGAQHF.

The CDR3 nucleotides read TGTGCCAGCAGTTTATCTCAGAGCGGACAGGGGAACACTGAAGCTTTCTTT. Its protein product is CASSLSQSGQGNTEAFF. V usage is TRBV12-3 or TRBV12-4 and J usage is TRBJ1-1; 8 positions match TRBD1. Trimming took 2 bases from V and 1 from J; bases not matched to a gene: 9. There are 17 residues in the CDR3.

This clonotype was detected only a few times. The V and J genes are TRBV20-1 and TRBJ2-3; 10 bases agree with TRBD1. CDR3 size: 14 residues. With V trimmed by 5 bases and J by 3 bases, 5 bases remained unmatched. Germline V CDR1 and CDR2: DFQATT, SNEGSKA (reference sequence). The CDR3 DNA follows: TGCAGTGCTGATAGGGACAGGGGAACAGATACGCAGTATTTT. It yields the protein CSADRDRGTDTQYF.

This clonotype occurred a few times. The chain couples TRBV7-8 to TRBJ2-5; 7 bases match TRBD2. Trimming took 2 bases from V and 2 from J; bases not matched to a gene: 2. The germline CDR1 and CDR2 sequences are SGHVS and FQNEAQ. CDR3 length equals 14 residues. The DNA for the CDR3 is TGTGCCAGCAGCTTACTAGCGGTACAAGAGACCCAGTACTTC. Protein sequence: CASSLLAVQETQYF.

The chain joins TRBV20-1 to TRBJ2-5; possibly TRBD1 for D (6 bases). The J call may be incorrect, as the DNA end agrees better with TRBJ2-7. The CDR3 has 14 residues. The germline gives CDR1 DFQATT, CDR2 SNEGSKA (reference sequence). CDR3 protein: CSARPKDSSYEQYF. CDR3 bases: TGCAGTGCTAGACCTAAGGACAGCTCCTACGAGCAGTACTTC.

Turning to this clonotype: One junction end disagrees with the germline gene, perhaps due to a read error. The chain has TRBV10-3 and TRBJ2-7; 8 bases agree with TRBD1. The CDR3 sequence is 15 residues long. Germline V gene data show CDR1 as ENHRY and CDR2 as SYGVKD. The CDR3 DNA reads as TGTGCCATCAGTGAGTCTGGACAGGGAACCTACGGGCAGTACTTC. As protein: CAISESGQGTYGQYF.

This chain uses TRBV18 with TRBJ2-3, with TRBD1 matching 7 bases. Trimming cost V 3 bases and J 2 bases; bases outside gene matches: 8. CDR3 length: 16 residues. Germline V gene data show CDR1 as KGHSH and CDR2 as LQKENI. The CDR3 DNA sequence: TGTGCCAGCTCACCTTCCGGGACAGCCCTCACAGATACGCAGTATTTT. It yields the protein CASSPSGTALTDTQYF.

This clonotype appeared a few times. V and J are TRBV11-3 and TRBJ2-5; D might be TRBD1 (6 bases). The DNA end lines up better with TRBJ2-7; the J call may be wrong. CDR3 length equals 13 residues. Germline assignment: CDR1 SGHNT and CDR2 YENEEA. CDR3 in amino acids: CASSFTGIDEQYF. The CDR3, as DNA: TGTGCCAGCAGCTTCACAGGGATCGACGAGCAGTACTTC.

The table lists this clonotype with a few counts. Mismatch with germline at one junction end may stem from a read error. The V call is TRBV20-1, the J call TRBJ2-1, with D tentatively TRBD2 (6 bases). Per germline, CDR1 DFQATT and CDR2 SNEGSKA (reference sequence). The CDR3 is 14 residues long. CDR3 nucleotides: TGCAGTGCTAGGAAGGGGACTTTTTACAATGGGCAGTTCTTC. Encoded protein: CSARKGTFYNGQFF.